A selection of T cell receptor beta chains follows, all from one sample in a study of control samples from healthy donors and cancer patients. Measured with immunoSEQ multiplex PCR; TCRdb has only the in-frame clones, and not every one. The data contain 100,000 to 120,000 clones, 70% to 85% of them singletons. Material: blood. The receptors come from a man aged 18-30 years in good health. Both conserved end residues are part of each CDR3. The D gene is left open where the match is weak. The listing skips clone size in some rows; elsewhere it reads once, few, many or a size class.

TRBJ1-2 15 TRBV5-1 NA NA TGCGCCAGCAGCTTGGGGCTATTCCCTGTTGTGGGCTACACCTTC CASSLGLFPVVGYTF
TRBJ1-2 13 TRBV15 NA NA TGTGCCACCAGCAGTCCAAGGGACTATGGCTACACCTTC CATSSPRDYGYTF
TRBJ1-6 13 TRBV7-2 NA few TGTGCCAGCAGCTTAGGAGTCCAGTCACCCCTCCACTTT CASSLGVQSPLHF
TRBJ2-3 19 TRBV28 TRBD2 NA TGTGCCAGCAGTGCCTGGGTCGGACTAGCGGGGGCACCGGGAGATACGCAGTATTTT CASSAWVGLAGAPGDTQYF
TRBJ1-6 15 TRBV19 TRBD1 NA TGTGCCAGTACAGGACAGGGCTCCTATAATTCACCCCTCCACTTT CASTGQGSYNSPLHF
TRBJ1-1 14 TRBV5-1 NA NA TGCGCCAGCAGCGCCGCGACAGCGAACACTGAAGCTTTCTTT CASSAATANTEAFF
TRBJ2-1 15 TRBV10-3 NA NA TGTGCCATCTCACTACAGGGGGAGGGCTACAATGAGCAGTTCTTC CAISLQGEGYNEQFF
TRBJ2-7 15 TRBV25-1 NA NA TGTGCCAGCAGTGAATTACAGGGCCCTCACTACGAGCAGTACTTC CASSELQGPHYEQYF
TRBJ2-5 16 TRBV25-1 NA NA TGTGCCAGCAGTGAATCCAATGGGGCAGTGAAGGAGACCCAGTACTTC CASSESNGAVKETQYF
TRBJ1-5 15 TRBV19 TRBD1 NA TGTGCCAGTAGTATAACTAACAACAGGGGGCAGCCCCAGCATTTT CASSITNNRGQPQHF
TRBJ1-2 16 TRBV18 NA NA TGTGCCAGCTCACTCGAAACGAGGGGGGAGTACTATGGCTACACCTTC CASSLETRGEYYGYTF
TRBJ1-4 15 TRBV4-2 TRBD1 NA TGTGCCAGCAGCCAAGAGACAGGGTTTAATGAAAAACTGTTTTTT CASSQETGFNEKLFF
TRBJ1-6 15 TRBV2 TRBD1 NA TGTGCCAGCCAGCTGGGGGTGACAGGGAATTCACCCCTCCACTTT CASQLGVTGNSPLHF
TRBJ2-3 18 TRBV7-9 TRBD2 NA TGTGCCAGCAGCTCCCCTTGGGCTAGCGGGGGGGCAACAGATACGCAGTATTTT CASSSPWASGGATDTQYF
TRBJ2-3 12 TRBV19 NA once TGTGCCAGTAGCGGCAGCACAGATACGCAGTATTTT CASSGSTDTQYF
TRBJ1-4 14 TRBV7-9 TRBD1 few TGTGCCAGCAGCTTAGTTCTACAGGGGGGAAAACTGTTTTTT CASSLVLQGGKLFF
TRBJ1-5 18 TRBV4-1 NA few TGCGCCAGCAGCCAAGATCCGCGAGGGGCGGTAAGCAATCAGCCCCAGCATTTT CASSQDPRGAVSNQPQHF
TRBJ2-7 17 TRBV9 TRBD2 NA TGTGCCAGCAGCGTAGGGCCTGCGGGGGGCCTACTTTACGAGCAGTACTTC CASSVGPAGGLLYEQYF
TRBJ1-4 13 TRBV7-2 TRBD1 NA TGTGCCAGCAGAAACAGGACAGGTGAAAAACTGTTTTTT CASRNRTGEKLFF
TRBJ1-1 14 TRBV4-3 NA NA TGCGCCAGCAGCCAAGATGGAAGGAACACTGAAGCTTTCTTT CASSQDGRNTEAFF
TRBJ1-6 15 TRBV25-1 TRBD1 few TGTGCCAGCAGTGGCGGGACAGGGGGTAATTCACCCCTCCACTTT CASSGGTGGNSPLHF
TRBJ2-7 13 TRBV7-2 NA NA TGTGCCAGCAGCTTAGACACCTCCTACGAGCAGTACTTC CASSLDTSYEQYF
TRBJ2-7 15 TRBV28 TRBD2 NA TGTGCCAGCAGTACTGCGGGGGGCGGATCCTACGAGCAGTACTTC CASSTAGGGSYEQYF
TRBJ2-3 15 TRBV7-2 TRBD1 once TGTGCCAGCAGCTCTTACAGGGGAACCACAGATACGCAGTATTTT CASSSYRGTTDTQYF
TRBJ2-2 14 TRBV3-1/TRBV3-2 NA NA TGTGCCAGCAGCCAAGAAAGTCGGGGGAGGGAGCTGTTTTTT CASSQESRGRELFF
TRBJ1-3 14 TRBV5-4 NA NA TGTGCCAGCAGCTTCGACTTATCTGGAAACACCATATATTTT CASSFDLSGNTIYF
TRBJ1-1 13 TRBV19 NA NA TGTGCCAGTAGTATGAGCATGAACACTGAAGCTTTCTTT CASSMSMNTEAFF
TRBJ1-4 18 TRBV7-8 NA NA TGTGCCAGCAGCCGCCTCATAACAATGGGAACAACTAATGAAAAACTGTTTTTT CASSRLITMGTTNEKLFF
TRBJ1-3 12 TRBV18 NA NA TGTGCCACCCAGGTCTCTGGAAACACCATATATTTT CATQVSGNTIYF
TRBJ1-2 15 TRBV6-1 NA NA TGTGCCAGCAGTGAAGCGCCGGCAGCTTACTATGGCTACACCTTC CASSEAPAAYYGYTF
TRBJ1-6 14 TRBV4-3 NA NA TGCGCCAGCAGCCAAGCACGGGGGTATTCACCCCTCCACTTT CASSQARGYSPLHF
TRBJ1-5 15 TRBV28 NA NA TGTGCCAGCAACTTGGGGTTGGGGGGCAATCAGCCCCAGCATTTT CASNLGLGGNQPQHF
TRBJ2-7 17 TRBV23-1 TRBD1 NA TGCGCCAGCAGTCAGGTTACAGGGGGTGAGAGTTTCTACGAGCAGTACTTC CASSQVTGGESFYEQYF